The 14 T cell receptor beta chains below were found in one sample sequenced in a study of identical twins. TCRdb recomputed calls from the 5' RACE reads with MiXCR, one row per CDR3 protein. The sample carries 600,000 to 800,000 distinct CDR3 sequences, 21% recorded once. The sample also formed part of further work on T cells expressing NK-cell markers.

What was sequenced was PBMCs. The origin of the receptors is a woman under 30 in good health.

The table lists this clonotype with a few counts. This may come from a read error, since a much larger clone is one base off. V and J are TRBV12-3 or TRBV12-4 and TRBJ2-7; D not resolved. V gave up 5 bases and J gave up 1 base, with 3 bases separating them. CDR3 length: 11 residues. In DNA, the CDR3 is TGTGCCAGCAGTAAATCCTACGAGCAGTACTTC. Protein product: CASSKSYEQYF.

V and J are TRBV12-3 or TRBV12-4 and TRBJ1-3; weak D call: TRBD1 (6 bases). Trimming shortened V by 7 bases and J by 4 bases, and 14 bases separated the two germline ends. CDR3 length: 14 amino acids. DNA for the CDR3: TGTGCCAGCACCCTAGGGGGTTGGGGAAACACCATATATTTT. This sequence encodes CASTLGGWGNTIYF.

This clonotype was recorded a few times. This rearrangement joins TRBV7-9 to TRBJ2-5; the D is unclear. CDR3 length: 13 residues. The germline CDR1 and CDR2 sequences are SEHNR and FQNEAQ (reference sequence). The V gene lost 6 bases and the J gene lost 2 bases, with 10 bases spanning the gap. In DNA form, the CDR3 reads TGTGCCAGCAGGCAGACGGTACAAGAGACCCAGTACTTC. It encodes CASRQTVQETQYF.

In its sample, this clonotype was seen a few times. This sequence joins TRBV12-3 or TRBV12-4 and TRBJ2-1; D is tentatively TRBD1 or TRBD2 (5 bases each). V was pared by 6 bases and J by 4 bases, with 19 bases between. The CDR3 contains 16 residues. The CDR3: CASRASGRLRYNEQFF. In DNA form, the CDR3 reads TGTGCCAGCAGGGCATCGGGGCGACTTCGTTACAATGAGCAGTTCTTC.

The V gene is TRBV7-8, the J gene TRBJ2-2, with TRBD1 as a possible D gene (5 bases). With 1 base removed from V and 7 bases from J, the gap between germline ends came to 16 bases. The germline V gene has CDR1 SGHVS and CDR2 FQNEAQ. This CDR3 has 16 amino acids. This CDR3 reads CASSLVARVGGGELFF. The CDR3, as DNA: TGTGCCAGCAGCTTAGTGGCCAGGGTGGGTGGCGGGGAGCTGTTTTTT.

This clonotype was recorded once. The chain carries TRBV4-3 and TRBJ2-7; weak D call: TRBD2 (6 bases). The CDR3 spans 16 residues. Trimming took 0 bases from V and 2 from J, leaving 14 bases between them. Germline lookup yields CDR1 LGHNA and CDR2 YSLEER. CDR3 region: CASSQDLSGYPYEQYF. The CDR3 DNA follows: TGCGCCAGCAGCCAAGACCTAAGCGGGTACCCCTACGAGCAGTACTTC.

The chain is built from TRBV19 and TRBJ1-5; D call uncertain. The CDR3 spans 16 residues. Trimming took off 5 bases at V and 0 bases at J, with 14 bases between the two ends. CDR1 and CDR2 (germline): LNHDA, SQIVND (reference sequence). CDR3 sequence (DNA): TGTGCCAGTAGTGCCAGGAGAGACCTTAGCAATCAGCCCCAGCATTTT. Protein sequence: CASSARRDLSNQPQHF. The complete variable domain, with remaining parts taken from reference TRBV19 and TRBJ1-5, reads DGGITQSPKYLFRKEGQNVTLSCEQNLNHDAMYWYRQDPGQGLRLIYYSQIVNDFQKGDIAEGYSVSREKKESFPLTVTSAQKNPTAFYLCASSARRDLSNQPQHFGDGTRLSIL.

This sequence joins TRBV5-6 and TRBJ2-7, with 14 bases lining up with TRBD2. Germline CDR1 is SGHDT and CDR2 is YYEEEE. The CDR3 is 14 amino acids. The junction had 1 base not matched to a gene; V was cut back by 2 bases and J by 6 bases. The CDR3 protein is CASSFGLAGGEQYF. The CDR3 DNA reads as TGTGCCAGCAGCTTCGGACTAGCGGGGGGCGAGCAGTACTTC.

This clonotype showed up many times. The rearrangement uses TRBV5-1 and TRBJ1-2, with 10 nucleotides matching TRBD1. The J segment lost 7 bases and the V segment lost 4 bases, leaving 4 bases of the junction unmatched. CDR1 is SGHRS, CDR2 YFSETQ, per germline. This CDR3 contains 13 residues. Written as DNA, the CDR3 is TGCGCCAGCAGCCTCGACAGGGGGCTTGGCTACACCTTC. Translation: CASSLDRGLGYTF.

This clonotype was counted only a few times. This chain joins TRBV20-1 and TRBJ2-7; 11 bases fit TRBD2. Losses at the gene ends were 7 bases for V and 2 bases for J; bases not matched to a gene: 7. Per germline, CDR1 DFQATT and CDR2 SNEGSKA (reference sequence). The CDR3 is made up of 14 amino acids. The CDR3 spells CSVPATSGAYEQYF. The CDR3 region has the DNA TGCAGTGTTCCCGCGACTAGCGGGGCCTACGAGCAGTACTTC.

V is TRBV18 and J is TRBJ2-1; D unclear. Trimming left V 5 bases short and J 6 bases short, with 14 bases between. There are 14 residues in the CDR3. The germline V gene encodes CDR1 KGHSH and CDR2 LQKENI. For the CDR3, the DNA is TGTGCCAGCTCAGCCGGATGGTACGGCAATGAGCAGTTCTTC. Its translation: CASSAGWYGNEQFF.

The table lists this clonotype with many counts. This chain connects TRBV29-1 to TRBJ2-6; TRBD2 is a possible D gene (7 bases). Per the germline V gene, CDR1 is SQVTM and CDR2 is ANQGSEA. Trimming removed 6 bases from V and 5 bases from J, with 20 bases in between. The CDR3 loop spans 16 amino acids. For the CDR3, the DNA is TGCAGCGTAGTCCTTGGGGGGGCGCGAAGGGCCAACGTCCTGACTTTC. It specifies CSVVLGGARRANVLTF.

J is TRBJ2-5 and V is TRBV9; 8 bases map to TRBD2. Unmatched junction bases numbered 6, after V lost 3 bases and J lost 5 bases. The CDR3 contains 14 residues. Germline CDR1 and CDR2: SGDLS and YYNGEE. The CDR3 sequence is CASSAGGALETQYF. The CDR3 nucleotides read TGTGCCAGCAGCGCCGGGGGGGCGTTGGAGACCCAGTACTTC. The variable domain in full, completed from reference TRBV9 and TRBJ2-5, reads DSGVTQTPKHLITATGQRVTLRCSPRSGDLSVYWYQQSLDQGLQFLIQYYNGEERAKGNILERFSAQQFPDLHSELNLSSLELGDSALYFCASSAGGALETQYFGPGTRLLVL.

V usage is TRBV10-3 and J usage is TRBJ1-1, with no clear D. Trimming removed 6 bases at V and 1 base at J, with 15 bases between. Germline loops: CDR1 ENHRY, CDR2 SYGVKD. The CDR3 loop spans 15 amino acids. The CDR3 region has the DNA TGTGCCATCAGGTCCTATGATAGGGAGAACACTGAAGCTTTCTTT. Protein product: CAIRSYDRENTEAFF.